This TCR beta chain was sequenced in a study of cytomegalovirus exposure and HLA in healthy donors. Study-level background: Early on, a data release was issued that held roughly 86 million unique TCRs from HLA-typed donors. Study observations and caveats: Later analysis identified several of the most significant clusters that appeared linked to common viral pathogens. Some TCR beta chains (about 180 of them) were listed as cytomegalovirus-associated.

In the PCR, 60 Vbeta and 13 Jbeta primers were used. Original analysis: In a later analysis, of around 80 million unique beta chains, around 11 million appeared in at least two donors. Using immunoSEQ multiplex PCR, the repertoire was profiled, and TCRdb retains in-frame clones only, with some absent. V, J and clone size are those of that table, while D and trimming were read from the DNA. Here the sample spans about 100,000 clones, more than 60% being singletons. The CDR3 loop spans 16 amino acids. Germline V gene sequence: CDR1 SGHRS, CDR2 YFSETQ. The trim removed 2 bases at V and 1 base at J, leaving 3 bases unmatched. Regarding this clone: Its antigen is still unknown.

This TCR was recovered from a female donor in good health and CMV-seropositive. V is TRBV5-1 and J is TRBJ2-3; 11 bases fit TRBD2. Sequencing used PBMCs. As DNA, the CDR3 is TGCGCCAGCAGCTTTGGGACTAGCGGTGGCACAGATACGCAGTATTTT. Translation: CASSFGTSGGTDTQYF.